Listed here are 20 T cell receptor beta chains from one sample, sequenced in a study of blood T cell repertoires in COVID-19. Produced via immunoSEQ multiplex PCR; TCRdb's table is partial and in-frame only. The sample has some 97,000 clones, about 84% seen once. The sequencing input was peripheral blood. These receptors were taken from a human donor in a cohort sampled during active COVID-19.

As regards this clone: This sample also contains other DNA sequences that code for the same CDR3. The V call is TRBV7-2, the J call TRBJ2-7, with 8 bases matching TRBD2. J gave up 3 bases and V 5 bases, and 3 bases lay outside the gene matches. From germline, CDR1 is SGHTA and CDR2 FQGNSA. The CDR3 spans 13 residues. The CDR3 nucleotides are TGTGCCAGCAGCCTCCGGGGGGGCTACGAGCAGTACTTC. Translated, it gives CASSLRGGYEQYF.

The V call is TRBV5-6, the J call TRBJ1-2; 10 bases are a match to TRBD1. The ends lost 3 bases at V and 5 bases at J; junction bases unmatched: 4. The CDR3 sequence is 14 residues long. Per germline, CDR1 SGHDT and CDR2 YYEEEE. CDR3 DNA: TGTGCCAGCAGCTATTCGGGACAGGGGTATGGCTACACCTTC. The encoded protein is CASSYSGQGYGYTF.

The CDR3 DNA is TGTGCCATCAGCAAAGGGGGTAGCGGGGGCCAGGATACGCAGTATTTT. It is translated as CAISKGGSGGQDTQYF. The chain uses TRBV10-3 and TRBJ2-3; 9 nucleotides align to TRBD2. This CDR3 contains 16 residues. J lost 6 bases, V lost 6 bases, and 13 bases had no gene match. Germline values: CDR1 ENHRY, CDR2 SYGVKD.

This chain uses TRBV5-1 with TRBJ2-1; D is uncertain. Germline loops: CDR1 SGHRS, CDR2 YFSETQ. The CDR3 has 13 amino acids. V lost 4 bases to trimming and J lost 10 bases, with 15 bases between them. The CDR3 nucleotides read TGCGCCAGCAGCCGTGTCGAGGCCGGGGAGCAGTTCTTC. This translates into CASSRVEAGEQFF.

This clone was picked up a small number of times. The J gene is TRBJ2-1, the V gene TRBV24-1, with D unclear. This CDR3 is 15 amino acids long. V lost 5 bases and J lost 6, with 16 bases in between. CDR1 is KGHDR, CDR2 SFDVKD, per germline. The CDR3 sequence is CATSGAAQGVNEQFF. The CDR3 nucleotides read TGTGCCACCAGTGGCGCAGCCCAAGGAGTCAATGAGCAGTTCTTC.

The gene calls are TRBV11-2 and TRBJ1-3; 11 bases match TRBD1. Per germline, CDR1 SGHAT and CDR2 FQNNGV. Unmatched junction bases numbered 5, after V lost 5 bases and J lost 2 bases. The length of the CDR3 is 16 residues. CDR3 protein: CASSPGQGAAGNTIYF. CDR3 coding DNA: TGTGCCAGCAGCCCAGGACAGGGGGCTGCTGGAAACACCATATATTTT.

CDR3 nucleotide sequence: TGTGCCAGCAGCTTTTCTTATGGCTACACCTTC. Its translation: CASSFSYGYTF. V is TRBV5-6 and J is TRBJ1-2, with D unresolved. The CDR3 loop spans 11 amino acids. V lost 2 bases and J lost 5, with 4 bases in between. Germline loops: CDR1 SGHDT, CDR2 YYEEEE.

V usage is TRBV2 and J usage is TRBJ2-5, with D uncertain. Between the trimmed V and J ends, which lost 2 bases and 4 bases, there was a span of 14 bases. The CDR3 consists of 15 residues. Germline V gene data show CDR1 as SNHLY and CDR2 as FYNNEI. The CDR3 here is CASSERPSSRETQYF. The CDR3 DNA is TGTGCCAGCAGTGAACGTCCTAGTTCGAGAGAGACCCAGTACTTC.

This sequence joins TRBV19 and TRBJ1-5; TRBD1 agrees at 9 bases. Germline CDR1 reads LNHDA; CDR2 reads SQIVND (reference sequence). With 9 bases clipped from V and 0 bases from J, the junction kept 6 bases outside the gene matches. The CDR3 is 15 residues long. CDR3 nucleotide sequence: TGTGCCAGCCTGGACAGGGGACATAGCAATCAGCCCCAGCATTTT. Protein sequence: CASLDRGHSNQPQHF.

V is TRBV3-1 (or the pseudogene TRBV3-2) and J is TRBJ1-3; possible D gene TRBD1, 6 bases. The CDR3 spans 17 residues. With 3 bases removed from V and 0 bases from J, the gap between germline ends came to 15 bases. Looked up from germline, CDR1 is LGHDT and CDR2 is YNNKEL (reference sequence). In DNA form, the CDR3 reads TGTGCCAGCAGCCACAACTGGCACAGGGACTCTGGAAACACCATATATTTT. This sequence encodes CASSHNWHRDSGNTIYF.

The rearrangement joins TRBV5-1 to TRBJ2-1, with 7 nucleotides matching TRBD1. The CDR3 spans 17 residues. V lost 0 bases, J lost 4 bases, and 10 bases stayed unmatched. The germline V gene encodes CDR1 SGHRS and CDR2 YFSETQ. The CDR3 sequence is CASSLVFTDRTYNEQFF. The DNA for the CDR3 is TGCGCCAGCAGCTTGGTATTTACGGACAGGACTTACAATGAGCAGTTCTTC.

J is TRBJ1-2 and V is TRBV28, with TRBD1 matching 8 bases. V shed 4 bases and J 8 bases; nucleotides not matched to a gene: 9. This CDR3 spans 14 amino acids. Germline assignment: CDR1 MDHEN and CDR2 SYDVKM. CDR3 protein: CASSSTGAIRGYTF. The CDR3 DNA follows: TGTGCCAGCAGTTCGACAGGGGCAATCCGCGGCTACACCTTC.

This clone turned up a few times. The chain links TRBV6-6 to TRBJ2-7; no clear D gene. From germline, CDR1 is MNHNY and CDR2 SVGAGI (reference sequence). V lost 5 bases to trimming and J lost 3 bases, with 5 bases between them. The CDR3 sequence is 11 residues long. The CDR3 protein is CASSPSYEQYF. The CDR3 DNA follows: TGTGCCAGCAGTCCGAGCTACGAGCAGTACTTC.

The chain combines TRBV18 with TRBJ2-2; the match to TRBD2 covers 8 bases. Germline CDR1 KGHSH, CDR2 LQKENI. This CDR3 region has 15 residues. Losses at the gene ends were 3 bases for V and 4 bases for J; bases not matched to a gene: 4. CDR3 sequence (DNA): TGTGCCAGCTCACCGTTAGCGGGGAGCACCGGGGAGCTGTTTTTT. As protein: CASSPLAGSTGELFF.

The chain joins TRBV29-1 to TRBJ1-2; a possible D gene is TRBD1 (5 bases). Trimming shortened V by 4 bases and J by 2 bases, and 8 bases separated the two germline ends. The CDR3 length is 12 residues. The germline V gene has CDR1 SQVTM and CDR2 ANQGSEA. For the CDR3, the DNA is TGCAGCGTTGGTTCAGGGAACTATGGCTACACCTTC. The encoded protein is CSVGSGNYGYTF.

A few counts support this clone. This sequence joins TRBV7-8 and TRBJ2-5, with 9 nucleotides matching TRBD2. This CDR3 is 15 amino acids long. Germline CDR1 reads SGHVS; CDR2 reads FQNEAQ. V trimming: 6 bases; J trimming: 0 bases; junction bases outside the gene matches: 5. CDR3 region: CASRSLAGNQETQYF. The CDR3 DNA reads TGTGCCAGCAGGTCCCTAGCGGGGAACCAAGAGACCCAGTACTTC.

The rearrangement uses TRBV3-1 (or the pseudogene TRBV3-2) and TRBJ2-7; TRBD2 matches 9 bases. This CDR3 comprises 15 residues. V was clipped by 3 bases and J by 3 bases; unmatched bases: 6. Germline-derived CDR1 and CDR2 are LGHDT and YNNKEL (reference sequence). The CDR3 is CASSHSAAGGYEQYF. The CDR3 DNA sequence: TGTGCCAGCAGCCATTCAGCAGCGGGAGGCTACGAGCAGTACTTC.

The gene calls are TRBV24-1 and TRBJ1-2; D is uncertain. In germline, CDR1 is KGHDR, CDR2 SFDVKD. Trimming stripped 12 bases from V and 2 bases from J, with 12 bases between. The CDR3 sequence is 12 residues long. CDR3 sequence reads: CAPGERNYGYTF. DNA for the CDR3: TGTGCCCCTGGCGAGCGAAACTATGGCTACACCTTC.

The chain couples TRBV19 to TRBJ1-5, with 7 positions matching TRBD1. The CDR3 is 15 amino acids. From germline, CDR1 is LNHDA and CDR2 SQIVND (reference sequence). The ends lost 3 bases at V and 6 bases at J; junction bases unmatched: 8. As DNA, the CDR3 is TGTGCCAGTAGTATTCCACAGGGGCTGGTTCAGCCCCAGCATTTT. It is translated as CASSIPQGLVQPQHF.

The CDR3 is CASSLFGTVSYEQYF. CDR3 nucleotide sequence: TGTGCCAGCAGCTTGTTCGGGACAGTGTCCTACGAGCAGTACTTC. This sequence joins TRBV5-8 and TRBJ2-7; 7 bases match TRBD1. The CDR3 has 15 amino acids. Germline V CDR1 and CDR2: SGHTS, YDEGEE. With 1 base clipped from V and 1 base from J, the junction kept 5 bases outside the gene matches.